The source of this T cell receptor beta chain is a study of blood T cell repertoires in COVID-19. Whole-study context: The samples span acute and convalescent COVID-19 from the United States, Italy and Spain.

Enrollees, about 18 to 100 years old, lived in about two dozen US areas. This CDR3 spans 13 amino acids. CDR1 is MNHEY and CDR2 is SVGAGI in the germline V gene. With 9 bases removed from V and 5 bases from J, the gap between germline ends came to 14 bases. Generated by immunoSEQ multiplex PCR, the TCRdb table keeps only in-frame clones and is missing some. The sample lists 170,000 or so clones, 70% to 85% occurring once. The clonotype comes from a woman in her forties or fifties who had recovered from COVID-19. Sequenced: PBMCs or T cells enriched from blood (not recorded which). The chain is built from TRBV6-5 and TRBJ1-5; a possible D gene is TRBD1 (5 bases). CDR3 bases: TGTGCCAGTAGCAGGGTAATAGATCAGCCCCAGCATTTT. This codes for CASSRVIDQPQHF.